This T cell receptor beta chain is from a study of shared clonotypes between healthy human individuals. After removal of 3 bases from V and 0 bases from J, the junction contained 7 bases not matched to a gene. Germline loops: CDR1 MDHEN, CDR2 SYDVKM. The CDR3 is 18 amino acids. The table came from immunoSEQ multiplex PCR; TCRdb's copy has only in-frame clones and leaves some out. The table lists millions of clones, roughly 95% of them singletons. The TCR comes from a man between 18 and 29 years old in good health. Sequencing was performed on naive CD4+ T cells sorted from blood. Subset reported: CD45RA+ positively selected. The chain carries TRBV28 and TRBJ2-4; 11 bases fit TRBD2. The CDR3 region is CASSFRLAGTLAKNIQYF. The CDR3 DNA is TGTGCCAGCAGTTTTAGACTAGCGGGGACCCTAGCCAAAAACATTCAGTACTTC.